The 17 T cell receptor beta chains below come from one sample, sequenced in a study of cytomegalovirus exposure and HLA in healthy donors. Primers: 60 Vbeta forward and 13 Jbeta reverse. Profiling relied on immunoSEQ multiplex PCR, and the TCRdb table lists in-frame clones only, not all of them. The sample shows approximately 100,000 clones, 75% of them seen only once. Sequenced sample: PBMCs. Receptors originate from a male donor in good health and CMV-seropositive.

The chain joins TRBV5-1 to TRBJ2-3; D might be TRBD1 (5 bases). The CDR3 loop spans 16 amino acids. Between the trimmed V and J ends, which lost 3 bases and 0 bases, there was a span of 14 bases. The germline gives CDR1 SGHRS, CDR2 YFSETQ. DNA of the CDR3: TGCGCCAGCAGCTCGGACAAACCGGTGAGCACAGATACGCAGTATTTT. Translated, it gives CASSSDKPVSTDTQYF.

The chain has TRBV28 and TRBJ1-1; 8 bases map to TRBD1. Germline lookup yields CDR1 MDHEN and CDR2 SYDVKM. The CDR3 runs 15 residues. Germline trimming cut 3 bases from V and 1 base from J; bases unmatched to any gene: 4. The CDR3, as DNA: TGTGCCAGCAGTTTGAGTGGGACAGGGAACACTGAAGCTTTCTTT. It encodes CASSLSGTGNTEAFF.

Comments on this clone: The germline gene is not matched at one end of the junction; a read error may be the cause. The chain recombines TRBV7-7 with TRBJ2-7; a weak D match, TRBD1 (6 bases). The CDR3 has 15 residues. Per the germline V gene, CDR1 is SSHAT and CDR2 is FNYEAQ (reference sequence). The CDR3 here is CASSIATGTLYEQYF. The CDR3 coding sequence is TGTGCTAGCAGCATTGCTACAGGGACACTCTACGAGCAGTACTTC.

This clone showed up just a few times. The V call is TRBV6-1, the J call TRBJ2-3, with D perhaps matching TRBD2 (7 bases). This CDR3 is 15 amino acids long. Germline loops: CDR1 MNHNS, CDR2 SASEGT. Trimming cost V 4 bases and J 0 bases, with 11 bases left between them. The CDR3 here is CASSVGGESTDTQYF. The CDR3 DNA follows: TGTGCCAGCAGTGTAGGGGGGGAGAGCACAGATACGCAGTATTTT.

This clone showed up just a few times. The rearrangement links TRBV6-4 to TRBJ2-3; 7 bases are shared with TRBD1. The CDR3 loop spans 16 amino acids. Looked up from germline, CDR1 is MRHNA and CDR2 is SNTAGT. Trimming at V came to 0 bases and at J to 0 bases, leaving 3 bases not matched to a gene. CDR3 bases: TGTGCCAGCAGTGACTCGGCAGGGGGTAGCACAGATACGCAGTATTTT. Translated: CASSDSAGGSTDTQYF.

This chain uses TRBV4-3 with TRBJ1-6, with a weak D call TRBD1 (5 bases). From germline, CDR1 is LGHNA and CDR2 YSLEER. The CDR3 runs 17 residues. Trimming shortened V by 1 base and J by 9 bases, and 19 bases separated the two germline ends. The CDR3 nucleotides read TGCGCCAGCAGCCAAGGAGTCGGGGGGGAAAGGAGTTCACCCCTCCACTTT. Its protein is CASSQGVGGERSSPLHF.

The genes are TRBV2 and TRBJ1-4; D is perhaps TRBD1 (6 bases). The length of the CDR3 is 14 residues. Germline CDR1 and CDR2: SNHLY and FYNNEI. Trimming pared 5 bases from V and 4 bases from J, leaving 11 bases between. The CDR3 reads CASSTGNRNEKLFF. The CDR3 coding sequence is TGTGCCAGCAGTACAGGGAACCGTAATGAAAAACTGTTTTTT.

The chain recombines TRBV6-6 with TRBJ2-7; 9 nucleotides align to TRBD1. CDR1 is MNHNY and CDR2 is SVGAGI in the germline V gene (reference sequence). This CDR3 spans 13 amino acids. The ends lost 7 bases at V and 5 bases at J; junction bases unmatched: 6. CDR3: CASIRDRADEQYF. The CDR3, as DNA: TGTGCCAGCATTCGGGACAGGGCGGACGAGCAGTACTTC.

This clone occurred a few times. The J gene is TRBJ1-5, the V gene TRBV2; no reliable D call. The CDR3 has 13 residues. Germline V gives CDR1 SNHLY, CDR2 FYNNEI. Deletions cut 6 bases from V and 4 bases from J, with 10 bases between. CDR3: CASRGSPNQPQHF. In DNA, the CDR3 is TGTGCCAGCAGGGGCAGTCCTAATCAGCCCCAGCATTTT.

The chain has TRBV28 and TRBJ1-1; D call uncertain. Germline V gene data show CDR1 as MDHEN and CDR2 as SYDVKM. V was cut by 3 bases and J by 7 bases, with 9 bases left in between. The CDR3 has 12 residues. This chain's CDR3 is CASSFLSGEAFF. The CDR3 DNA is TGTGCCAGCAGTTTCCTATCCGGTGAAGCTTTCTTT.

V and J are TRBV5-1 and TRBJ1-2; the match to TRBD1 covers 12 bases. The germline V gene has CDR1 SGHRS and CDR2 YFSETQ. This CDR3 comprises 15 residues. Unmatched junction bases numbered 5, after V lost 3 bases and J lost 5 bases. The DNA for the CDR3 is TGCGCCAGCAGCTCTGGGACAGGGGGCTGGTATGGCTACACCTTC. Translation: CASSSGTGGWYGYTF.

This clone was recorded once. This chain links TRBV19 with TRBJ1-5, with D maybe TRBD1 (5 bases). The CDR3 has 13 residues. V was clipped by 8 bases and J by 0 bases, with 8 bases between them. Germline lookup yields CDR1 LNHDA and CDR2 SQIVND (reference sequence). CDR3 sequence: CASGTTSNQPQHF. DNA of the CDR3: TGTGCCAGTGGGACTACTAGCAATCAGCCCCAGCATTTT.

The V gene is TRBV2, the J gene TRBJ1-1; 7 nucleotides agree with TRBD1. Per the germline V gene, CDR1 is SNHLY and CDR2 is FYNNEI. The CDR3 runs to 17 residues. V dropped 5 bases and J dropped 6; count of bases not matched to a gene: 18. Written as DNA, the CDR3 is TGTGCCAGCAGTCCGGGACAGATAGCAAGGGGTGTGGCTGAAGCTTTCTTT. Protein product: CASSPGQIARGVAEAFF.

The table lists this clone with a few counts. The genes are TRBV29-1 and TRBJ1-1; TRBD1 matches 11 bases. With V trimmed by 1 base and J by 7 bases, 11 bases remained unmatched. This CDR3 spans 16 amino acids. Germline V gene lookup returns CDR1 SQVTM and CDR2 ANQGSEA. DNA for the CDR3: TGCAGCGTTGAAGTCTGGACAGGGGGCGCGGTTAATGAAGCTTTCTTT. It specifies CSVEVWTGGAVNEAFF.

This clone was observed a handful of times. The chain recombines TRBV19 with TRBJ1-5; D is unresolved. V was trimmed by 0 bases and J by 7 bases, leaving 4 bases between them. CDR1 LNHDA and CDR2 SQIVND come from the germline V gene (reference sequence). This CDR3 is 12 amino acids long. CDR3 sequence reads: CASSIDEQPQHF. The CDR3 DNA sequence: TGTGCCAGTAGTATAGACGAGCAGCCCCAGCATTTT.

The V call is TRBV19, the J call TRBJ1-5; D not certain. Germline loops: CDR1 LNHDA, CDR2 SQIVND (reference sequence). CDR3 length: 13 amino acids. V was cut by 0 bases and J by 8 bases, with 8 bases left in between. CDR3 in DNA: TGTGCCAGTAGTATAGATCGAGGTGAGCCCCAGCATTTT. Protein sequence: CASSIDRGEPQHF. Supplemented by reference TRBV19 and TRBJ1-5, the full variable domain reads DGGITQSPKYLFRKEGQNVTLSCEQNLNHDAMYWYRQDPGQGLRLIYYSQIVNDFQKGDIAEGYSVSREKKESFPLTVTSAQKNPTAFYLCASSIDRGEPQHFGDGTRLSIL.

The chain links TRBV14 to TRBJ2-7, with a possible D match to TRBD2 (6 bases). Trimming left V 1 base short and J 3 bases short, with 16 bases between. Germline CDR1 SGHDN, CDR2 FVKESK. This CDR3 has 16 residues. CDR3 amino acids: CASSQVKTGTYYEQYF. CDR3 sequence (DNA): TGTGCCAGCAGCCAAGTTAAAACCGGGACTTACTACGAGCAGTACTTC. The whole variable domain, filled in from reference TRBV14 and TRBJ2-7, reads EAGVTQFPSHSVIEKGQTVTLRCDPISGHDNLYWYRRVMGKEIKFLLHFVKESKQDESGMPNNRFLAERTGGTYSTLKVQPAELEDSGVYFCASSQVKTGTYYEQYFGPGTRLTVT.